The 26 T cell receptor beta chains reported below all come from one sample, sequenced in a study of cytomegalovirus exposure and HLA in healthy donors. This PCR relied on a set of 60 Vbeta primers and 13 Jbeta primers. The table came from immunoSEQ multiplex PCR; TCRdb's copy has only in-frame clones and leaves some out. The table has about 86,000 clones, 70% to 80% seen once. Sequenced material: PBMCs. Receptors originate from a woman aged 35 to 49 in good health and CMV-seropositive.

The V call is TRBV29-1, the J call TRBJ2-3; 15 bases agree with TRBD2. Looked up from germline, CDR1 is SQVTM and CDR2 is ANQGSEA. CDR3 size: 15 residues. With 6 bases clipped from V and 3 bases from J, the junction kept 4 bases outside the gene matches. The CDR3 here is CSVLGLAGGTDTQYF. CDR3 nucleotide sequence: TGCAGCGTCCTGGGACTAGCGGGAGGTACAGATACGCAGTATTTT.

The V call is TRBV5-6, the J call TRBJ1-1, with 7 bases fitting TRBD1. This CDR3 spans 12 amino acids. The V and J ends lost 5 bases and 8 bases, in that order; junction bases with no gene match: 6. Germline V CDR1 and CDR2: SGHDT, YYEEEE. CDR3 residues: CASSEQGSEAFF. For the CDR3, the DNA is TGTGCCAGCAGTGAACAGGGGTCCGAAGCTTTCTTT.

The J gene is TRBJ2-1, the V gene TRBV18, with D maybe TRBD2 (6 bases). Germline V gene sequence: CDR1 KGHSH, CDR2 LQKENI. V lost 3 bases and J 5 bases, leaving 17 bases between the germline ends. The CDR3 loop spans 16 amino acids. The DNA of the CDR3 is TGTGCCAGCTCACCCTTTGCGAGGGAGGCGGACAATGAGCAGTTCTTC. Protein product: CASSPFAREADNEQFF.

This rearrangement joins TRBV19 to TRBJ2-1, with TRBD2 identical over 9 bases. CDR1 is LNHDA and CDR2 is SQIVND in the germline V gene (reference sequence). This CDR3 region has 16 residues. The J segment lost 4 bases and the V segment lost 1 base, leaving 5 bases of the junction unmatched. CDR3 coding DNA: TGTGCCAGTAGTATAGGTGGAGCGGGAGGATACAATGAGCAGTTCTTC. It is translated as CASSIGGAGGYNEQFF.

Regarding this clone: A read error may account for a junction end that differs from germline. The identical CDR3 is also encoded by other nucleotide sequences in the sample. V and J are TRBV2 and TRBJ1-6, with unresolved D. Per the germline V gene, CDR1 is SNHLY and CDR2 is FYNNEI. The CDR3 has 13 amino acids. CDR3 amino acids: CASNLRFDSPLHF. The DNA of the CDR3 is TGTGCCAGCAATCTCCGGTTTGATTCACCCCTCCACTTC.

The V gene is TRBV27, the J gene TRBJ2-1; 13 bases map to TRBD2. After removal of 6 bases from V and 5 bases from J, the junction contained 4 bases not matched to a gene. Per germline, CDR1 MNHEY and CDR2 SMNVEV (reference sequence). The CDR3 totals 15 residues. The CDR3 sequence: CASRGLAGNHNEQFF. The CDR3 nucleotides read TGTGCCAGCAGGGGACTAGCGGGAAACCACAATGAGCAGTTCTTC.

V usage is TRBV28 and J usage is TRBJ2-7; TRBD2 agrees at 9 bases. The CDR3 is 14 residues long. V lost 6 bases and J lost 11; bases outside the gene matches: 14. The V gene's germline CDR1 is MDHEN and CDR2 SYDVKM. Here the CDR3 DNA reads TGTGCCAGCAGGCCCGGGACTAGCAGCCGCGGAGAGTACTTC. Protein sequence: CASRPGTSSRGEYF.

Here the CDR3 DNA reads TGTGCCAGCAGCTCCGGACTAGCGGGGATGAACACCGGGGAGCTGTTTTTT. It codes for CASSSGLAGMNTGELFF. The V call is TRBV7-2, the J call TRBJ2-2, with TRBD2 matching 12 bases. This CDR3 is 17 amino acids long. The germline V gene encodes CDR1 SGHTA and CDR2 FQGNSA. Unmatched junction bases numbered 4, after V lost 4 bases and J lost 1 base.

The chain combines TRBV4-2 with TRBJ2-7; TRBD2 might be the D (6 bases). This CDR3 contains 11 residues. Germline V CDR1 and CDR2: LGHNA, YNFKEQ. V was shortened by 1 base and J by 13 bases, with 11 bases between the two germline ends. Here the CDR3 reads CASSQAGTHYF. CDR3 DNA sequence: TGTGCCAGCAGCCAAGCCGGGACTCACTACTTC.

The chain couples TRBV28 to TRBJ1-4; D remains unclear. Per the germline V gene, CDR1 is MDHEN and CDR2 is SYDVKM. The germline V and J ends were trimmed by 6 bases and 5 bases, with 7 bases remaining between them. CDR3 size: 12 residues. The CDR3 DNA reads as TGTGCCAGCAGCCCCCCAAATGAAAAACTGTTTTTT. The encoded protein is CASSPPNEKLFF.

This clone was picked up a small number of times. The chain is built from TRBV4-3 and TRBJ1-1; perhaps TRBD1 as D (5 bases). Germline CDR1 and CDR2: LGHNA and YSLEER. Deletions cut 1 base from V and 7 bases from J, with 16 bases between. CDR3 length: 15 amino acids. CDR3 sequence reads: CASSQGTRQPIEAFF. As DNA, the CDR3 is TGCGCCAGCAGCCAAGGAACCAGACAGCCCATTGAAGCTTTCTTT.

This chain uses TRBV19 with TRBJ2-2; perhaps TRBD1 as D (6 bases). The CDR3 loop spans 17 amino acids. Germline CDR1 is LNHDA and CDR2 is SQIVND (reference sequence). Trimming cost V 2 bases and J 4 bases, with 17 bases left between them. This CDR3 is CASSILQGFPGTGELFF. For the CDR3, the DNA is TGTGCCAGTAGTATATTGCAGGGGTTTCCGGGCACCGGGGAGCTGTTTTTT.

The gene calls are TRBV19 and TRBJ2-3; the D is unclear. The length of the CDR3 is 15 residues. Germline-derived CDR1 and CDR2 are LNHDA and SQIVND (reference sequence). V was shortened by 3 bases and J by 1 base, with 11 bases between the two germline ends. The CDR3 is CASSISPYRTDTQYF. CDR3 coding DNA: TGTGCCAGTAGTATTTCCCCCTATCGCACAGATACGCAGTATTTT.

The chain has TRBV18 and TRBJ2-1; the match to TRBD1 covers 10 bases. This CDR3 spans 14 amino acids. Germline values: CDR1 KGHSH, CDR2 LQKENI. The V gene end was trimmed by 2 bases and the J gene end by 8 bases; junction bases not matched to a gene: 3. The CDR3 DNA sequence: TGTGCCAGCTCACCAGACAGGGGGCGGGATGAGCAGTTCTTC. This sequence encodes CASSPDRGRDEQFF. Together with reference TRBV18 and TRBJ2-1, the CDR3 gives the full variable domain: NAGVMQNPRHLVRRRGQEARLRCSPMKGHSHVYWYRQLPEEGLKFMVYLQKENIIDESGMPKERFSAEFPKEGPSILRIQQVVRGDSAAYFCASSPDRGRDEQFFGPGTRLTVL.

The rearrangement joins TRBV5-8 to TRBJ2-5; 8 bases are a match to TRBD1. Germline CDR1 is SGHTS and CDR2 is YDEGEE. The V segment lost 5 bases and the J segment 3 bases; nucleotides outside the gene matches: 6. This CDR3 region has 14 residues. CDR3 protein: CASRTTDREETQYF. The CDR3 DNA reads as TGTGCCAGCAGAACGACGGACAGGGAAGAGACCCAGTACTTC.

In its sample, this clone was seen a few times. The gene calls are TRBV2 and TRBJ2-1; 8 bases align to TRBD2. J lost 8 bases, V lost 10 bases, and 13 bases had no gene match. The CDR3 loop spans 14 amino acids. Germline V gives CDR1 SNHLY, CDR2 FYNNEI. The CDR3, as DNA: TGTGCCACACGCGGGGGGCCTCTATTTGATGAGCAGTTCTTC. Encoded protein: CATRGGPLFDEQFF.

This clone has only a few counts. CDR3 in DNA: TGCGCCAGCAGCCAAGATTATTTTGGGGCGCGGAACACCATATATTTT. Translating it yields CASSQDYFGARNTIYF. The V and J genes are TRBV4-3 and TRBJ1-3; a possible D gene is TRBD1 (5 bases). Germline V gene lookup returns CDR1 LGHNA and CDR2 YSLEER. Trimming took 0 bases from V and 7 from J, leaving 16 bases between them. This CDR3 contains 16 residues.

Remarks on this clone: One end of the junction varies from germline; a read error may be responsible. V is TRBV7-7 and J is TRBJ2-1; possible D gene TRBD2, 7 bases. In germline, CDR1 is SSHAT, CDR2 FNYEAQ (reference sequence). The length of the CDR3 is 14 residues. CDR3 nucleotide sequence: TGTGCTAGCAGCCTGGGTCCTGATGGGGGGGCGCAGTTCTTC. This encodes CASSLGPDGGAQFF.

The CDR3 DNA reads as TGTGCCAGCAGCTTTGCGGGGGGTCAGGAAAAACTGTTTTTT. Protein product: CASSFAGGQEKLFF. The chain recombines TRBV7-9 with TRBJ1-4; possible D gene TRBD1, 5 bases. Trimming shortened V by 3 bases and J by 8 bases, and 13 bases separated the two germline ends. The CDR3 length is 14 residues. CDR1 and CDR2 (germline): SEHNR, FQNEAQ (reference sequence). Supplemented by reference TRBV7-9 and TRBJ1-4, the full variable domain reads DTGVSQNPRHKITKRGQNVTFRCDPISEHNRLYWYRQTLGQGPEFLTYFQNEAQLEKSRLLSDRFSAERPKGSFSTLEIQRTEQGDSAMYLCASSFAGGQEKLFFGSGTQLSVL.

This clone was observed a few times. This rearrangement joins TRBV15 to TRBJ1-1; TRBD1 is a possible D gene (5 bases). The germline V gene encodes CDR1 LNHNV and CDR2 YYDKDF (reference sequence). The CDR3 is 14 amino acids. The V end lost 3 bases, the J end lost 4 bases, and 12 bases lay between the germline ends. Here the CDR3 reads CATSRGGVGTEAFF. In nucleotides, the CDR3 is TGTGCCACCAGCAGGGGAGGGGTGGGCACTGAAGCTTTCTTT. Full variable domain (remainder filled in from reference TRBV15 and TRBJ1-1): DAMVIQNPRYQVTQFGKPVTLSCSQTLNHNVMYWYQQKSSQAPKLLFHYYDKDFNNEADTPDNFQSRRPNTSFCFLDIRSPGLGDTAMYLCATSRGGVGTEAFFGQGTRLTVV.

This clone has only a few counts. The chain links TRBV27 to TRBJ2-7, with D unclear. V was cut by 5 bases and J by 0 bases, with 5 bases left in between. This CDR3 region has 12 residues. Germline assignment: CDR1 MNHEY and CDR2 SMNVEV (reference sequence). CDR3 nucleotides: TGTGCCAGCAGTCAAAACTCCTACGAGCAGTACTTC. It encodes CASSQNSYEQYF.

This clone was seen more than once but under ten times. For the CDR3, the DNA is TGTGCCATCAGTGAGTCTGGGGGCTCGGGTTTCTTT. It translates to CAISESGGSGFF. The genes are TRBV10-3 and TRBJ1-1; D possibly corresponds to TRBD1 (6 bases). The CDR3 covers 12 residues. Trimming stripped 0 bases from V and 13 bases from J, with 12 bases between. The germline V gene has CDR1 ENHRY and CDR2 SYGVKD.

The J gene is TRBJ1-4, the V gene TRBV29-1; no reliable D call. CDR1 is SQVTM, CDR2 ANQGSEA, per germline. The CDR3 length is 13 residues. Trimming pared 6 bases from V and 5 bases from J, leaving 13 bases between. Here the CDR3 reads CSVPDGGNEKLFF. In nucleotides, the CDR3 is TGCAGCGTCCCAGACGGCGGCAATGAAAAACTGTTTTTT. Supplemented by reference TRBV29-1 and TRBJ1-4, the full variable domain reads SAVISQKPSRDICQRGTSLTIQCQVDSQVTMMFWYRQQPGQSLTLIATANQGSEATYESGFVIDKFPISRPNLTFSTLTVSNMSPEDSSIYLCSVPDGGNEKLFFGSGTQLSVL.

The gene calls are TRBV6-1 and TRBJ1-1; no clear D. The germline V gene encodes CDR1 MNHNS and CDR2 SASEGT. This CDR3 region has 15 residues. V gave up 2 bases and J gave up 1 base, with 11 bases separating them. The CDR3 DNA is TGTGCCAGCAGTGAATGGGAGACACCGAACACTGAAGCTTTCTTT. Translating gives CASSEWETPNTEAFF.

In its sample, this clone was seen a few times. V and J are TRBV28 and TRBJ2-7, with 10 bases lining up with TRBD1. V was clipped by 6 bases and J by 4 bases; unmatched bases: 6. Germline lookup yields CDR1 MDHEN and CDR2 SYDVKM. The CDR3 consists of 14 residues. The CDR3 region is CASSQGGQGYEQYF. CDR3 bases: TGTGCCAGCAGCCAAGGGGGACAGGGGTACGAGCAGTACTTC.

Only one count was recorded for this clone. The V and J genes are TRBV7-9 and TRBJ2-1; 11 bases align to TRBD2. The germline gives CDR1 SEHNR, CDR2 FQNEAQ (reference sequence). With 6 bases clipped from V and 7 bases from J, the junction kept 5 bases outside the gene matches. The CDR3 extends over 14 amino acids. CDR3 DNA: TGTGCCAGCAGTCAACTAGCGGGAGCGAATGAGCAGTTCTTC. Its protein is CASSQLAGANEQFF.